The rows below give T cell receptor beta chains drawn from one sample of a study of pediatric ulcerative colitis. Sequenced by immunoSEQ multiplex PCR; TCRdb stores in-frame clones only, minus some. The sample holds 15,000 to 20,000 clones, 80% seen once. Specimen: gut tissue. The receptor source for this set is a boy aged 5-17 years who was a control in a study of pediatric ulcerative colitis. The CDR3 runs from the conserved cysteine through the conserved F or W. D genes are given only for firm matches. Only part of the rows carry a size: once, few, many, or a class if the clone is expanded.

J gene	CDR3 length	D gene	V gene	clone size	CDR3 protein	CDR3 DNA
TRBJ2-7	13	TRBD2	TRBV30	-	CAWSPQLAEEQYF	TGTGCCTGGAGTCCCCAACTAGCGGAGGAGCAGTACTTC
TRBJ2-7	18	TRBD1	TRBV6-1	-	CASSGYRDSPPSSYEQYF	TGTGCCAGCAGTGGGTACCGGGACAGCCCCCCCTCCTCCTACGAGCAGTACTTC
TRBJ2-2	15	-	TRBV27	-	CASSLWDSSTGELFF	TGTGCCAGCAGTTTATGGGACTCGAGCACCGGGGAGCTGTTTTTT
TRBJ2-7	15	-	TRBV7-3	-	CASSLTGGTAYEQYF	TGTGCCAGCAGCTTAACTGGAGGGACAGCCTACGAGCAGTACTTC
TRBJ1-4	13	-	TRBV10-1	-	CASSPATREKLFF	TGCGCCAGCAGCCCGGCTACAAGGGAAAAACTGTTTTTT
TRBJ2-7	13	-	TRBV5-1	-	CASSPQTGYEQYF	TGCGCCAGCAGCCCACAGACAGGCTACGAGCAGTACTTC
TRBJ2-3	18	-	TRBV12-2	-	CASRPRSLISASTDTQYF	TGTGCAAGTCGCCCACGATCTCTAATTAGCGCGAGCACAGATACGCAGTATTTT
TRBJ2-1	19	TRBD2	TRBV19	-	CASSTRSAGGRSTYNEQFF	TGTGCCAGTAGTACTAGATCAGCGGGGGGTCGATCGACCTACAATGAGCAGTTCTTC
TRBJ2-7	16	-	TRBV28	-	CASSLAGVGVTYEQYF	TGTGCCAGCAGCTTAGCAGGGGTAGGGGTCACCTACGAGCAGTACTTC
TRBJ1-4	14	-	TRBV25-1	-	CASSPRTGVEKLFF	TGTGCCAGCAGCCCTCGGACTGGGGTTGAAAAACTGTTTTTT
TRBJ2-1	16	TRBD2	TRBV5-4	once	CASSYLAGFTYNEQFF	TGTGCCAGCAGCTATTTAGCGGGATTTACCTACAATGAGCAGTTCTTC
TRBJ1-1	12	TRBD1	TRBV29-1	once	CSAGGTGVEAFF	TGCAGCGCTGGTGGGACAGGGGTTGAAGCTTTCTTT
TRBJ2-3	14	-	TRBV2	once	CASIIDLEADTQYF	TGTGCCAGCATTATAGACCTTGAGGCAGATACGCAGTATTTT
TRBJ1-6	16	TRBD1	TRBV28	-	CASSPQDRGYNSPLHF	TGTGCCAGCAGCCCGCAGGACAGGGGGTATAATTCACCCCTCCACTTT
TRBJ2-1	13	-	TRBV9	-	CASSVWGYNEQFF	TGTGCCAGCAGCGTCTGGGGGTACAATGAGCAGTTCTTC
TRBJ1-5	14	-	TRBV6-1	few	CASRVTGGNQPQHF	TGTGCCAGCAGGGTGACAGGCGGCAATCAGCCCCAGCATTTT
TRBJ2-2	15	-	TRBV9	-	CASSVGSQAAGELFF	TGTGCCAGCAGCGTAGGGTCCCAGGCGGCCGGGGAGCTGTTTTTT
TRBJ2-5	14	TRBD1	TRBV5-6	-	CASSIRTGMETQYF	TGTGCCAGCAGCATAAGGACAGGGATGGAGACCCAGTACTTC
TRBJ2-2	14	TRBD1	TRBV27	few	CASGLTGVFGELFF	TGTGCCAGCGGGCTGACAGGGGTTTTCGGGGAGCTGTTTTTT
TRBJ2-5	16	-	TRBV7-3	-	CASSLSPDLKVETQYF	TGTGCCAGCAGCTTAAGCCCCGACTTGAAAGTGGAGACCCAGTACTTC
TRBJ1-6	14	-	TRBV5-1	-	CASSSDSYNSPLHF	TGCGCCAGCAGCTCGGACAGCTATAATTCACCCCTCCACTTT
TRBJ2-3	14	-	TRBV6-1	once	CASSPGPGADTQYF	TGTGCCAGCAGTCCTGGGCCGGGAGCGGATACGCAGTATTTT
TRBJ2-2	12	TRBD1	TRBV6-1	once	CASGQGTGELFF	TGTGCCAGCGGACAGGGCACCGGGGAGCTGTTTTTT
TRBJ2-3	18	TRBD2	TRBV4-2	-	CASSPQTLASGFADTQYF	TGTGCCAGCAGCCCCCAAACGCTAGCTAGCGGGTTCGCAGATACGCAGTATTTT
TRBJ2-7	15	-	TRBV18	-	CASSPSGQWPYEQYF	TGTGCCAGCTCACCGAGCGGACAGTGGCCCTACGAGCAGTACTTC
TRBJ1-2	13	-	TRBV19	-	CASSITTGGGYTF	TGTGCCAGTAGTATTACGACAGGAGGAGGCTACACCTTC
TRBJ2-2	15	TRBD2	TRBV6-6	few	CASSPGTSEAGELFF	TGTGCCAGCAGCCCCGGGACTAGCGAGGCCGGGGAGCTGTTTTTT
TRBJ2-1	15	TRBD2	TRBV10-1	-	CASSDLAGGDNEQFF	TGCGCCAGCAGTGACCTAGCGGGGGGGGACAATGAGCAGTTCTTC
TRBJ2-7	14	-	TRBV5-4	-	CASSLDRSGGEQYF	TGTGCCAGCAGCTTAGACCGCTCTGGGGGCGAGCAGTACTTC
TRBJ1-5	15	-	TRBV19	once	CASSITSGEGQPQHF	TGTGCCAGTAGTATTACATCGGGGGAGGGTCAGCCCCAGCATTTT
TRBJ2-6	15	-	TRBV5-5	-	CASSLGLAGANVLTF	TGTGCCAGCAGCTTGGGACTAGCTGGGGCCAACGTCCTGACTTTC
TRBJ2-7	13	-	TRBV5-4	-	CASSPAGGYEQYF	TGTGCCAGCAGCCCGGCCGGGGGCTACGAGCAGTACTTC
TRBJ2-1	14	-	TRBV5-1	-	CASSLGQNYNEQFF	TGCGCCAGCAGCTTAGGGCAGAACTACAATGAGCAGTTCTTC
TRBJ2-7	16	TRBD1	TRBV6-6	-	CASSYFGTGVGYEQYF	TGTGCCAGCAGTTACTTCGGGACAGGGGTAGGGTACGAGCAGTACTTC
TRBJ2-1	14	-	TRBV27	few	CASSPGQSGDEQFF	TGTGCCAGCAGTCCGGGACAGTCGGGGGATGAGCAGTTCTTC
TRBJ2-1	20	-	TRBV5-1	-	CASSFFRRQSYRASYNEQFF	TGCGCCAGCAGCTTTTTCAGACGTCAATCCTATCGGGCGTCCTACAATGAGCAGTTCTTC
TRBJ2-7	16	TRBD2	TRBV5-6	-	CASSKTSGTSPYEQYF	TGTGCCAGCAGCAAAACCTCCGGGACTAGCCCCTACGAGCAGTACTTC
TRBJ1-1	15	TRBD1	TRBV18	-	CASSEGQGPNTEAFF	TGTGCCAGCTCAGAGGGACAGGGACCGAACACTGAAGCTTTCTTT
TRBJ1-5	14	-	TRBV18	few	CASSPTTSNQPQHF	TGTGCCAGCTCACCAACAACAAGCAATCAGCCCCAGCATTTT
TRBJ2-7	16	TRBD2	TRBV7-2	-	CASSFATSGGAYEQYF	TGTGCCAGCAGCTTTGCCACTAGCGGGGGGGCCTACGAGCAGTACTTC
TRBJ2-7	13	-	TRBV2	-	CASSGDGSYEQYF	TGTGCCAGCAGTGGGGACGGTTCCTACGAGCAGTACTTC
TRBJ2-6	16	-	TRBV7-2	few	CASSLRGIGGANVLTF	TGTGCCAGCAGCTTAAGGGGGATTGGTGGGGCCAACGTCCTGACTTTC
TRBJ2-1	16	TRBD2	TRBV5-1	-	CASSLMTSGRLNEQFF	TGCGCCAGCAGCTTAATGACTAGCGGGAGACTGAATGAGCAGTTCTTC
TRBJ1-6	15	TRBD1	TRBV2	once	CASSLKATGYSPLHF	TGTGCCAGCAGCCTAAAAGCGACAGGGTATTCACCCCTCCACTTT
TRBJ1-2	14	-	TRBV28	-	CASSFQGGNYGYTF	TGTGCCAGCAGCTTTCAAGGCGGAAACTATGGCTACACCTTC
TRBJ2-7	14	TRBD1	TRBV28	few	CASTIGIDRDEQYF	TGTGCCAGCACCATCGGTATAGACAGGGACGAGCAGTACTTC
TRBJ1-1	15	-	TRBV5-1	-	CASSPGGQMNTEAFF	TGCGCCAGCAGCCCGGGCGGACAGATGAACACTGAAGCTTTCTTT
TRBJ2-1	10	-	TRBV20-1	-	CSASGAGQFF	TGCAGTGCTTCAGGGGCGGGGCAGTTCTTC
TRBJ2-3	15	-	TRBV27	-	CASSYWSGSGDTQYF	TGTGCCAGCAGTTATTGGTCCGGCAGCGGAGATACGCAGTATTTT
TRBJ2-3	18	TRBD2	TRBV7-3	-	CASSLTGTSLSSTDTQYF	TGTGCCAGCAGCCTAACCGGGACTAGCTTATCTAGCACAGATACGCAGTATTTT
TRBJ1-2	15	-	TRBV19	medium-sized	CASSIWALANYGYTF	TGTGCCAGTAGTATCTGGGCCTTAGCTAACTATGGCTACACCTTC